Presented here are 9 T cell receptor beta chains from one specimen sequenced in a study of post-analysis software for immune sequencing data. No antigen is known for these receptors. Findings of the study overall: Controls had lower frequencies than patients of about 5 TRBV segments, which included TRBV5-6, TRBV5-1 and TRBV20-1.

Tagging with unique molecular identifiers was a feature of the TCR beta cDNA libraries. TCRdb processed the PCR reads anew with MiXCR; each CDR3 protein has one entry. The sample lists 650,000 to 900,000 distinct CDR3 sequences, around 42% occurring once. Sequenced sample: blood. These receptors all come from a girl aged 10-17 years with multiple sclerosis.

The rearrangement uses TRBV2 and TRBJ1-2; D perhaps matches TRBD1 (5 bases). Trimming left V 3 bases short and J 3 bases short, with 14 bases between. This CDR3 is 15 amino acids long. Looked up from germline, CDR1 is SNHLY and CDR2 is FYNNEI. The CDR3 loop is CASSDCGGTDYGYTF. CDR3 sequence (DNA): TGTGCCAGCAGTGATTGTGGGGGAACTGACTATGGCTACACCTTC.

This clonotype was detected only a few times. This chain connects TRBV7-2 to TRBJ2-4; TRBD2 aligns across 11 bases. Near its end, the DNA agrees better with TRBJ2-5, so the J call may be wrong. The CDR3 runs to 20 residues. Germline CDR1 and CDR2: SGHTA and FQGNSA. CDR3 in amino acids: CASSLVSPIAGGRAFETQYF. CDR3 coding DNA: TGTGCCAGCAGCTTAGTTTCCCCTATAGCGGGAGGGCGGGCATTCGAGACCCAGTACTTC.

The gene calls are TRBV20-1 and TRBJ2-1; the match to TRBD2 covers 9 bases. Germline trimming cut 0 bases from V and 7 bases from J; bases unmatched to any gene: 19. Germline V gives CDR1 DFQATT, CDR2 SNEGSKA (reference sequence). The CDR3 has 19 residues. CDR3 region: CSARDWRESSGILRNEQFF. In nucleotides, the CDR3 is TGCAGTGCTAGAGATTGGAGGGAGTCTAGCGGGATATTGAGGAATGAGCAGTTCTTC.

CDR3 loop: CASSLQTLSTDTQYF. The CDR3 coding sequence is TGTGCCAGCAGCCTCCAGACGTTGAGCACAGATACGCAGTATTTT. The chain combines TRBV13 with TRBJ2-3; D unclear. The CDR3 has 15 amino acids. V was trimmed by 5 bases and J by 0 bases, leaving 12 bases between them. CDR1 is PRHDT and CDR2 is FYEKMQ in the germline V gene (reference sequence).

This clonotype was detected many times. This rearrangement joins TRBV7-9 to TRBJ1-4; possibly TRBD1 for D (5 bases). The CDR3 contains 12 residues. CDR1 is SEHNR, CDR2 FQNEAQ, per germline (reference sequence). Trimming removed 4 bases at V and 8 bases at J, with 8 bases between. In DNA form, the CDR3 reads TGTGCCAGCAGCTCCGGGGGAGAAAAACTGTTTTTT. This encodes CASSSGGEKLFF.

Regarding this clonotype: Germline is not matched at one junction end, which may reflect a read error. In nucleotides, the CDR3 is TGTGCCAGCGGTTTAAACCGGCTGGGACTAGGTGAGCAGTTCTTC. Protein product: CASGLNRLGLGEQFF. This chain uses TRBV27 with TRBJ2-1, with 8 bases identical to TRBD2. The germline V gene encodes CDR1 MNHEY and CDR2 SMNVEV (reference sequence). The CDR3 loop spans 15 amino acids.

This chain uses TRBV28 with TRBJ1-2; D gene uncertain. Trimming removed 9 bases at V and 4 bases at J, with 18 bases between. Germline V lookup: CDR1 MDHEN, CDR2 SYDVKM. The CDR3 is made up of 14 amino acids. The CDR3 sequence: CASLQDALAYGYTF. The CDR3 region has the DNA TGTGCCAGTTTGCAGGACGCGCTAGCCTATGGCTACACCTTC.

The J gene is TRBJ2-7, the V gene TRBV12-3 or TRBV12-4, with 7 positions matching TRBD2. Germline trimming cut 4 bases from V and 0 bases from J; bases unmatched to any gene: 6. This CDR3 has 15 residues. The CDR3 sequence is CASSSSGNRSYEQYF. The CDR3 region has the DNA TGTGCCAGCAGTTCTAGCGGAAACCGCTCCTACGAGCAGTACTTC.

The V call is TRBV5-1, the J call TRBJ2-1, with 9 bases identical to TRBD1. The J call may be incorrect, as the DNA end agrees better with TRBJ2-7. CDR3 length: 14 residues. Germline values: CDR1 SGHRS, CDR2 YFSETQ. The CDR3 sequence: CASSWVGQGNEQYF. The DNA for the CDR3 is TGCGCCAGCAGCTGGGTTGGACAGGGGAACGAGCAGTACTTC.